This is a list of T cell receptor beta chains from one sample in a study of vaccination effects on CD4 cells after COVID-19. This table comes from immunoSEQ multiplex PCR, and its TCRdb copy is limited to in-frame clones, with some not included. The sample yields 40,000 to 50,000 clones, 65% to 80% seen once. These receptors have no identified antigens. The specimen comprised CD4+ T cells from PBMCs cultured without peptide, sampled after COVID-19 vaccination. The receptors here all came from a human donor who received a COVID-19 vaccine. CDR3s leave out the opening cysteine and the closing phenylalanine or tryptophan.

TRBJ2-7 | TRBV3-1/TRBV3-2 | ASSTIAAEQY
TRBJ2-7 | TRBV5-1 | ASSHQGDSYEQY
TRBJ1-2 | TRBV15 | ATSRDVASYGYT
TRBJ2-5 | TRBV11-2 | ASSSLGPIETQY
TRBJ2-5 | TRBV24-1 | ATSDPRASETQY
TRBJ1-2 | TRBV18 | ASSPPNRTFNYGYT
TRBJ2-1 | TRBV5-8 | ASRSGTNVREQF
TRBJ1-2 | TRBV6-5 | ASRTLTGHEDGYT
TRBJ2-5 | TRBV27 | ASSLSRQGARETQY
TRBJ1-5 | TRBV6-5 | ASTVGQGGNQPQH
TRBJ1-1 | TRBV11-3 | ASSLNQGGTEAF
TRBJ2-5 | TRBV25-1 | ASSEGGRETQY
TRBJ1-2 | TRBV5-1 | ASSLGSSGDRGYT
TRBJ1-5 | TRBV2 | ASSYRTGGFNQPQH
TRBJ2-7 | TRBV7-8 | ASSLVVAHEQY
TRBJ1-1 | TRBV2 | ASSQATTGYGRAEAF
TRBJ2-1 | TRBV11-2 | ASSLGVLYNEQF
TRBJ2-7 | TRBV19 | ASQDRGAYEQY
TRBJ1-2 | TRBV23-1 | ASSRRLIKTNNYGYT
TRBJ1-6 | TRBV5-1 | ASSLVQGGINNSPLH
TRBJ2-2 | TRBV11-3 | ASSLSGLAGGELF
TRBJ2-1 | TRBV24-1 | ATSDFQISSYNEQF
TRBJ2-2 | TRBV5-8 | ASKLKGLAGATGELF
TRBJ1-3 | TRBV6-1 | ASSAGLPPAGNTIY
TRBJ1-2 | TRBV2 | ASSEDLTGRKGYT
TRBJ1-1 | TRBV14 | ASSQEGGRKAF
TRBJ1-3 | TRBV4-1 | ASSQVRGVINTIY
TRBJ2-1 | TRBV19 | ASSIGGGRNEQF
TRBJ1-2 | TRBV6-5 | ASSYDRGEANYGYT
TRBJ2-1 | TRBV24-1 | ATSDPRGEQF
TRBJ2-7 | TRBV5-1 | ASSLGMVSTYEQY
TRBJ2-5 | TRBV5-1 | ASSLGGKSQETQY
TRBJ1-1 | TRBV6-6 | ASTYEGPVVSTEAF
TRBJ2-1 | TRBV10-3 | AAGGVLDSYNEQF
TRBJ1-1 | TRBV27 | ASSLNGVGTEAF
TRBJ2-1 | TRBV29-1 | SVGSVSYNEQF
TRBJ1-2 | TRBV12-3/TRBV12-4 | ASYTQGARGYT
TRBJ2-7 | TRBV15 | ATSRGGGDSYEQY
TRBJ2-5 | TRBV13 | ASRRGSQETQY
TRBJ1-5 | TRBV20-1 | SASTMGARQPQH
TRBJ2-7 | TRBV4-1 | ASSQANSDRVRYEQY
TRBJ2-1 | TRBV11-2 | ASSLDLILAGIQF
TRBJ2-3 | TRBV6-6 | ASSQIDPATTDTQY
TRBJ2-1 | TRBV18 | ASSPPSTDEQF
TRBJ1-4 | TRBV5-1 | ASSSSQNEKLF
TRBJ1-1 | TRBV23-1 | ASSPTDRGTEAF
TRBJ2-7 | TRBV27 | ASSGPDRGLYEQY
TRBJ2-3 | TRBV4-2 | ASSHGPPSRPSTDTQY
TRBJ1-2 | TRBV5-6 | ASSLGRGGTT
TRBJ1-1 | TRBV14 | ASSLVGKMNTEAF
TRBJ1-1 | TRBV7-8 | ASSQVRGGTA
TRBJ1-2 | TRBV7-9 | ASSLGHSPNYGYT